This T cell receptor (beta chain) was sequenced in a study of technical replicates of blood from several donors. Only in-frame clones appear in the TCRdb table, and some are missing; sequencing was by immunoSEQ multiplex PCR. The table includes approximately 51,000 clones, 93% detected once. Germline V gives CDR1 DFQATT, CDR2 SNEGSKA (reference sequence). The CDR3 contains 11 residues. V was shortened by 4 bases and J by 5 bases, with 8 bases between the two germline ends. The chain combines TRBV20-1 with TRBJ2-5; D remains ambiguous. This clonotype was obtained from a human donor in good health. Some clones in this sample may be carry-over from other donors' samples. Material: PBMCs. The CDR3 is CSATLGETQYF. CDR3 in DNA: TGCAGTGCTACCCTCGGGGAGACCCAGTACTTC.